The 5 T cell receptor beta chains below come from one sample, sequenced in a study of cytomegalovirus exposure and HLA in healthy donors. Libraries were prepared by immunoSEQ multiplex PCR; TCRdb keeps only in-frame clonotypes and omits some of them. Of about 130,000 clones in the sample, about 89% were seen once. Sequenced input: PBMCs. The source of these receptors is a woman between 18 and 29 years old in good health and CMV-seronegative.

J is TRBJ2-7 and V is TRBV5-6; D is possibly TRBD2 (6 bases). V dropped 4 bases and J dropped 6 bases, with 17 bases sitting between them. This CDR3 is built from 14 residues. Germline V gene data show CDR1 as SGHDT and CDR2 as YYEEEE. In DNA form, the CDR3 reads TGTGCCAGCAGCCTAATTTTACGGGAGAGCGAGCAGTACTTC. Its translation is CASSLILRESEQYF. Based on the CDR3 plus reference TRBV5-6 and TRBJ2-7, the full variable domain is DAGVTQSPTHLIKTRGQQVTLRCSPKSGHDTVSWYQQALGQGPQFIFQYYEEEERQRGNFPDRFSGHQFPNYSSELNVNALLLGDSALYLCASSLILRESEQYFGPGTRLTVT.

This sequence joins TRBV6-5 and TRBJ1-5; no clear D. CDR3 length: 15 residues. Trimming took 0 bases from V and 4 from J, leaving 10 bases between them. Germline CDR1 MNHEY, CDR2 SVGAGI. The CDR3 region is CASSYSSGRNQPQHF. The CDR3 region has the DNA TGTGCCAGCAGTTACTCGAGCGGGCGGAATCAGCCCCAGCATTTT.

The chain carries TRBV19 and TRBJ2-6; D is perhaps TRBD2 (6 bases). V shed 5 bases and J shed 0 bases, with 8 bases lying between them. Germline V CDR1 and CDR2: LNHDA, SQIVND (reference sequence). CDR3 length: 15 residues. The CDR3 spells CASSPGSSGANVLTF. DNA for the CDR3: TGTGCCAGTAGTCCCGGGAGCTCTGGGGCCAACGTCCTGACTTTC.

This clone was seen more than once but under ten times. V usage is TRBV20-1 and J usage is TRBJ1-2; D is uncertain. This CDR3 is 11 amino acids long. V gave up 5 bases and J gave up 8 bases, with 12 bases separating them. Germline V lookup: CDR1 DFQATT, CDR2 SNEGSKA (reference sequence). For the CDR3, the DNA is TGCAGTGCTTTAGCCCCGGAAGGCTACACCTTC. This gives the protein CSALAPEGYTF.

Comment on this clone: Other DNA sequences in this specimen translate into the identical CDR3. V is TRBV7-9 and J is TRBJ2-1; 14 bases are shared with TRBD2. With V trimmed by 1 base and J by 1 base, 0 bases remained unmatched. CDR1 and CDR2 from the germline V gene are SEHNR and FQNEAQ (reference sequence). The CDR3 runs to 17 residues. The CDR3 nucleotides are TGTGCCAGCAGCTTAGGACTAGCGGGGGGGTCCTACAATGAGCAGTTCTTC. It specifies CASSLGLAGGSYNEQFF.